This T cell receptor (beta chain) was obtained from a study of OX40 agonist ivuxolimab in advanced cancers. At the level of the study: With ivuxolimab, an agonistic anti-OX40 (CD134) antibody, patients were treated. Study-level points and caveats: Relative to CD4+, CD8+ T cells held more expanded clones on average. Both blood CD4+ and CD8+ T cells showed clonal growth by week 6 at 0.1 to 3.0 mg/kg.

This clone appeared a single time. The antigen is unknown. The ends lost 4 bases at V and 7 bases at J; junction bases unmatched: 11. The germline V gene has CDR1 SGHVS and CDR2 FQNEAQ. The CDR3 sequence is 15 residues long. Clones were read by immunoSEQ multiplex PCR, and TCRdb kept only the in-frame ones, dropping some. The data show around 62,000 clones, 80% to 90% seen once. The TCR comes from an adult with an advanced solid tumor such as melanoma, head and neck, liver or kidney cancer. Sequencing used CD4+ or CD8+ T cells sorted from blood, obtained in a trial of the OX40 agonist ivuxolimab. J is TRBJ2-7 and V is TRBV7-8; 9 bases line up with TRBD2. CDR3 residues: CASSSRLADVREQYF. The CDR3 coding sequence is TGTGCCAGCAGCTCCCGACTAGCGGATGTGAGGGAGCAGTACTTC.